These T cell receptor beta chains were read from a single sample in a study of CXCR3-negative and CXCR3-positive naive CD8 T cells. TCRdb reprocessed the 5' RACE reads; each CDR3 protein has one entry and no DNA is given. The table for this sample gives 120,000 to 150,000 distinct CDR3 sequences. Sequenced material: naive CXCR3+ CD8+ T cells from blood. All receptors come from a human donor in good health. Some clones in this sample may be carry-over from other donors' samples. The CDR3 runs from the conserved cysteine through the conserved F or W.

v_gene: TRBV5-6; j_gene: TRBJ2-1; CDR3aa: CASSLGAQGNEQFF
v_gene: TRBV28; j_gene: TRBJ2-7; CDR3aa: CASTSSGSGDEQYF
v_gene: TRBV29-1; j_gene: TRBJ1-1; CDR3aa: CSVDVGQGGTAFF
v_gene: TRBV7-9; j_gene: TRBJ2-1; CDR3aa: CASSLAGATRWNEQFF
v_gene: TRBV5-1; j_gene: TRBJ1-1; CDR3aa: CASSLVDPTNTEAFF
v_gene: TRBV2; j_gene: TRBJ2-2; CDR3aa: CASSAGAELFF
v_gene: TRBV14; j_gene: TRBJ2-7; CDR3aa: CASSQETPGGSYEQYF
v_gene: TRBV5-1; j_gene: TRBJ2-1; CDR3aa: CASIQGGRQFF
v_gene: TRBV29-1; j_gene: TRBJ2-3; CDR3aa: CSVEDQETDTQYF
v_gene: TRBV12-3/TRBV12-4; j_gene: TRBJ2-2; CDR3aa: CASTPTEINTGELFF
v_gene: TRBV15; j_gene: TRBJ1-5; CDR3aa: CATSSDMGAQPQHF
v_gene: TRBV12-3/TRBV12-4; j_gene: TRBJ1-2; CDR3aa: CASSPKTGDYLYGYTF
v_gene: TRBV28; j_gene: TRBJ1-2; CDR3aa: CASSLFPSGYGYTF